Reported below is one TCR beta chain. The data were taken from a study of blood T cell repertoires in COVID-19. Study-level information: Both acute and convalescent COVID-19 samples were obtained from the United States, Italy and Spain.

The CDR3 extends over 15 amino acids. V was shortened by 5 bases and J by 4 bases, with 20 bases between the two germline ends. The germline V gene has CDR1 SQVTM and CDR2 ANQGSEA. Authors' data handling: For nucleated cells, counts were estimated from reference gene primer amplification. The assay was immunoSEQ multiplex PCR, and TCRdb's table has in-frame clones only and misses some. The DNA was the basis for D and trimming; V, J and clone size are from that table. In the table there are approximately 250,000 clones, over 70% of which are singletons. This TCR came from a human donor in a cohort sampled during active COVID-19. The V gene is TRBV29-1, the J gene TRBJ1-2; tentative D call: TRBD1 (5 bases). The sequencing sample was made of peripheral blood. The CDR3 region has the DNA TGCAGCGTTAAGGGAGCTGGGGGGTCGGGCTATGGCTACACCTTC. Residues: CSVKGAGGSGYGYTF.